These T cell receptor beta chains were read from a single sample in a study of cytomegalovirus exposure and HLA in healthy donors. The repertoire was sequenced with immunoSEQ multiplex PCR; TCRdb's copy has only in-frame clones and lacks some. The table lists around 110,000 clones, over 65% of them singletons. Sequences were obtained from PBMCs. Every receptor here comes from a woman aged 40 to 50 in good health and CMV-seropositive. CDR3s include the opening cysteine and the closing phenylalanine or tryptophan. Each record gives: clone size, V gene, CDR3 length, J gene, D gene, CDR3 DNA, CDR3 protein. The D gene is left open where the match is weak. Clone sizes are given selectively: once, few, many, or a class where the clone is expanded.

NA,TRBV5-1,15,TRBJ1-1,NA,TGCGCCAGCAGATTGGTAGGCGGGGCGGGGACTGAAGCTTTCTTT,CASRLVGGAGTEAFF
NA,TRBV6-1,13,TRBJ2-7,NA,TGTGCCAGCATCAAACAGGAGGGCTACGAGCAGTACTTC,CASIKQEGYEQYF
few,TRBV28,12,TRBJ1-1,NA,TGTGCCAGCAGTCCACCGGGACTCGAAGCTTTCTTT,CASSPPGLEAFF
NA,TRBV18,14,TRBJ1-4,NA,TGTGCCAGCTCACCTCGGGCAGGGCGGGAAAAACTGTTTTTT,CASSPRAGREKLFF
NA,TRBV28,14,TRBJ2-5,NA,TGTGCCAGCAGTCCCGGACATATCCAAGAGACCCAGTACTTC,CASSPGHIQETQYF
NA,TRBV5-4,11,TRBJ1-2,NA,TGTGCCAGCAGCCGGGATGGTGGCTACACCTTC,CASSRDGGYTF
NA,TRBV6-5,15,TRBJ1-3,NA,TGTGCCAGCAGGGGCGACCTACCAGCTGGAAACACCATATATTTT,CASRGDLPAGNTIYF
NA,TRBV6-5,13,TRBJ2-7,NA,TGTGCCAGCAGGACAGGATCCGCCTACGAGCAGTACTTC,CASRTGSAYEQYF
NA,TRBV28,18,TRBJ2-7,TRBD2,TGTGCCAGCAGTACCGTGGGGGGGGCTCTAGCGGGAGGGCAGGAGCAGTACTTC,CASSTVGGALAGGQEQYF
few,TRBV10-2,19,TRBJ2-5,TRBD2,TGCGCCAGCAGTGTAGCTGTACTAGCGGGGGGACCTGGTCGAGAGACCCAGTACTTC,CASSVAVLAGGPGRETQYF
NA,TRBV15,15,TRBJ2-5,NA,TGTGCCACCAGCAGAGATTCATGGCAGCAAGAGACCCAGTACTTC,CATSRDSWQQETQYF
NA,TRBV30,13,TRBJ1-2,NA,TGTGCCTGGAACCGGGGGTCTCTGAGCGGCTACACCTTC,CAWNRGSLSGYTF
NA,TRBV28,11,TRBJ1-2,TRBD1,TGTGCCAGCAGCACAGGGGTCGGCTACACCTTC,CASSTGVGYTF
NA,TRBV18,15,TRBJ1-1,TRBD1,TGTGCCAGCTCACCACCGGGACAGGGGGACACTGAAGCTTTCTTT,CASSPPGQGDTEAFF
once,TRBV25-1,16,TRBJ2-3,TRBD1,TGTGCCAGCAGTGCCCTCGGGACAGGGAAAACAGATACGCAGTATTTT,CASSALGTGKTDTQYF
NA,TRBV7-8,16,TRBJ1-6,TRBD1,TGTGCCAGCAGCCAAATGACCGGGACAGGGGATTCACCCCTCCACTTT,CASSQMTGTGDSPLHF
NA,TRBV6-1,15,TRBJ2-7,TRBD2,TGTGCCAGCAGTGGGACTAGCGGGAGCACCTACGAGCAGTACTTC,CASSGTSGSTYEQYF
few,TRBV7-8,16,TRBJ1-5,TRBD1,TGTGCCAGCAGCAAGAGAGGGACAGGGGGCGGTCAGCCCCAGCATTTT,CASSKRGTGGGQPQHF
few,TRBV4-2,15,TRBJ2-7,TRBD1,TGTGCCAGCAGCCAAGATCGGGACAGCTCCTACGAGCAGTACTTC,CASSQDRDSSYEQYF
NA,TRBV5-1,14,TRBJ2-7,NA,TGCGCCAGCAGCTTGGACGGGAGCTCCTACGAGCAGTACTTC,CASSLDGSSYEQYF